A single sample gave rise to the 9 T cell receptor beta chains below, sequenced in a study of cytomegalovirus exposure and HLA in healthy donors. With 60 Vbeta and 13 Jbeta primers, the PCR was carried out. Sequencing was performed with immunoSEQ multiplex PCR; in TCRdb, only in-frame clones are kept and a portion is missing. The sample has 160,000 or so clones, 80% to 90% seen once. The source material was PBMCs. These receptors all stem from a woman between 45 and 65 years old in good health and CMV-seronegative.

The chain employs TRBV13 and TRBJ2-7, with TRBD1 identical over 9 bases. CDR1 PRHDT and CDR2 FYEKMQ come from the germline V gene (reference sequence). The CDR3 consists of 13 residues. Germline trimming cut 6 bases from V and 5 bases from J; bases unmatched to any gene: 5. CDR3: CASRRTGAHEQYF. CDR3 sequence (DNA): TGTGCCAGCAGAAGGACAGGGGCCCACGAGCAGTACTTC.

The CDR3 sequence: CASSIRHRGLAGGVTDTQYF. The CDR3 coding sequence is TGTGCCAGTAGTATAAGACACCGAGGACTAGCGGGAGGCGTCACAGATACGCAGTATTTT. This chain links TRBV19 with TRBJ2-3; 14 bases match TRBD2. This CDR3 spans 20 amino acids. V lost 2 bases and J lost 2; bases outside the gene matches: 12. The germline V gene has CDR1 LNHDA and CDR2 SQIVND (reference sequence).

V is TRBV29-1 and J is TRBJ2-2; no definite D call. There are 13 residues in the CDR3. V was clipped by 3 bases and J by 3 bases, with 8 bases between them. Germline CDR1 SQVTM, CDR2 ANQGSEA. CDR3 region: CSVDTGYTGELFF. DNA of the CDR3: TGCAGCGTTGACACCGGGTACACCGGGGAGCTGTTTTTT.

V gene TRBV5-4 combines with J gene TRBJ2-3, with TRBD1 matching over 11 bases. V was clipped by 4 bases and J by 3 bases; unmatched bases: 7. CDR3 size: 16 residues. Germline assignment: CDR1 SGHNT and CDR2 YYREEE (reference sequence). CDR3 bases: TGTGCCAGCAGCCCGTGGACAGGGGGCGGGACAGATACGCAGTATTTT. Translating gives CASSPWTGGGTDTQYF.

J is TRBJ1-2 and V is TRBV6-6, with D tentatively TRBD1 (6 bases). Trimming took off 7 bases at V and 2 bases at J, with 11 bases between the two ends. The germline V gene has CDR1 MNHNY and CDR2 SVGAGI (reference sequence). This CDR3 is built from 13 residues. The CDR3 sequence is CASTGTSNYGYTF. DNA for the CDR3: TGTGCCAGCACCGGGACATCGAACTATGGCTACACCTTC.

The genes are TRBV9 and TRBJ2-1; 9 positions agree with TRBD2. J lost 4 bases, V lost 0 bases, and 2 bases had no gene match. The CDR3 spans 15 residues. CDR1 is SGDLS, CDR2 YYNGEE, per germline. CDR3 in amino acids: CASSVDSGGYNEQFF. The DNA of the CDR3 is TGTGCCAGCAGCGTAGATAGCGGGGGATACAATGAGCAGTTCTTC.

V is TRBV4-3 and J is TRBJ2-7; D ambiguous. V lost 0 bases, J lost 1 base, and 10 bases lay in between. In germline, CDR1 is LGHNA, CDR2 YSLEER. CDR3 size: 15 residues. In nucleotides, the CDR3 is TGCGCCAGCAGCCAAGACGTGAGCGCATCCTACGAGCAGTACTTC. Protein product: CASSQDVSASYEQYF.

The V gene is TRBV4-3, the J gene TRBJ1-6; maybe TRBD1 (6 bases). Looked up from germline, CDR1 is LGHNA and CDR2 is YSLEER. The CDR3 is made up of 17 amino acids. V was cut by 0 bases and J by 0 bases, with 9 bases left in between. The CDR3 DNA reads TGCGCCAGCAGCCAAGATACAGGGAGCTCCTATAATTCACCCCTCCACTTT. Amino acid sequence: CASSQDTGSSYNSPLHF.

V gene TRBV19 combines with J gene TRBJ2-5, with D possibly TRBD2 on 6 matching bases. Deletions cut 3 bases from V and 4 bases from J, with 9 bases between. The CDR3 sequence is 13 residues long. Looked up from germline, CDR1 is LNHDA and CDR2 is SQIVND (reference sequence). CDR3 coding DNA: TGTGCCAGTAGTATGAGGGGAGGAGAGACCCAGTACTTC. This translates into CASSMRGGETQYF. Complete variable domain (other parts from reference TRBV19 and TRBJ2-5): DGGITQSPKYLFRKEGQNVTLSCEQNLNHDAMYWYRQDPGQGLRLIYYSQIVNDFQKGDIAEGYSVSREKKESFPLTVTSAQKNPTAFYLCASSMRGGETQYFGPGTRLLVL.